This T cell receptor (beta chain) was identified during a study of blood T cell repertoires in COVID-19. Study overall: Spain, Italy and the United States supplied samples that represented acute and convalescent COVID-19. Sources were T cells, B-cell-depleted T cells, or PBMCs; the material itself was cDNA or gDNA.

Recruits, aged about 18 to 89 years, lived in 24 US areas. Original processing methods: Quantification of nucleated cells was approximated via reference gene primer amplification. Produced via immunoSEQ multiplex PCR; TCRdb's table is partial and in-frame only. D and trimming come from the DNA, and the V and J calls and clone size come from that table. The table includes around 140,000 clones, around 90% detected once. This clone was recorded only once. Trimming took 2 bases from V and 2 from J, leaving 10 bases between them. CDR3 length: 14 residues. Per the germline V gene, CDR1 is MNHEY and CDR2 is SVGAGI.

The V and J genes are TRBV6-5 and TRBJ2-7; possible D gene TRBD1, 5 bases. The clonotype originates from a middle-aged woman who had been exposed to COVID-19. The sample comprised PBMCs or T cells enriched from blood (not recorded which). The CDR3 region has the DNA TGTGCCAGCAGTTACGGGGCTGAAACCTACGAGCAGTACTTC. It encodes CASSYGAETYEQYF.